The following is a T cell receptor beta chain sequence with its context. Its target is not known. V was trimmed by 3 bases and J by 0 bases, leaving 9 bases between them. The CDR3 extends over 15 amino acids. Germline CDR1 ENHRY, CDR2 SYGVKD. Running of the assay took place at deep level. Repertoires were generated with immunoSEQ multiplex PCR, while TCRdb's copy carries only in-frame clones and drops some. Seen here are some 2.1 million clones, about 94% observed once, and the top ten hold approximately 1.7%. As defined, naive CD8 cells were CD45RO-negative and positively selected for CCR7, with terminally differentiated effector memory CD45RA+ cells excluded. The source of the sample is a study of shared clonotypes between healthy human individuals. Points from the study as a whole: Sampling used blood alone; tissue repertoires probably differ.

The specimen was naive CD8+ T cells from PBMCs. The chain recombines TRBV10-3 with TRBJ2-1; TRBD1 might be the D (6 bases). This receptor was obtained from a man younger than 30 in good health. Some clones in this sample may be carry-over from other donors' samples. The chain's CDR3 is CAISDTGNSYNEQFF. In DNA form, the CDR3 reads TGTGCCATCAGTGACACAGGGAACTCCTACAATGAGCAGTTCTTC.